The 27 T cell receptor beta chains given below trace back to one sample, sequenced in a study of T cells in localized non-small cell lung cancer. The protocol was immunoSEQ multiplex PCR, while the TCRdb copy is restricted to in-frame clones and leaves out a portion. The sample holds about 2,100 clones, more than 30% seen once. The specimen was normal lung tissue next to the tumor, collected before any cancer treatment. The source of these receptors is a male donor at least 60 years old with stage I squamous cell lung carcinoma.

This clone was recorded a few times. V is TRBV6-8 and J is TRBJ1-1, with 9 bases that match TRBD1. Germline V gene sequence: CDR1 MNHGY, CDR2 SAAAGT. V was clipped by 2 bases and J by 4 bases; unmatched bases: 2. The CDR3 has 14 residues. CDR3 loop: CASSYGTGLTEAFF. In DNA form, the CDR3 reads TGTGCCAGCAGTTACGGGACAGGGCTCACTGAAGCTTTCTTT.

In its sample, this clone was seen a few times. V is TRBV11-3 and J is TRBJ1-3, with no clear D. CDR1 and CDR2 from the germline V gene are SGHNT and YENEEA. V was shortened by 7 bases and J by 1 base, with 11 bases between the two germline ends. The length of the CDR3 is 14 residues. The CDR3 bases are TGTGCCAGCACCCGATACAATTCTGGAAACACCATATATTTT. Protein product: CASTRYNSGNTIYF. Together with reference TRBV11-3 and TRBJ1-3, the CDR3 gives the full variable domain: EAGVVQSPRYKIIEKKQPVAFWCNPISGHNTLYWYLQNLGQGPELLIRYENEEAVDDSQLPKDRFSAERLKGVDSTLKIQPAELGDSAVYLCASTRYNSGNTIYFGEGSWLTVV.

Many counts were recorded for this clone. This rearrangement joins TRBV11-3 to TRBJ2-5, with 7 bases identical to TRBD1. CDR3 length equals 15 residues. CDR1 and CDR2 from the germline V gene are SGHNT and YENEEA. J gave up 1 base and V 3 bases, and 5 bases lay outside the gene matches. In DNA form, the CDR3 reads TGTGCCAGCAGCTTGGGCACAGGGGTCCAAGAGACCCAGTACTTC. Amino acids: CASSLGTGVQETQYF.

The V and J genes are TRBV25-1 and TRBJ1-4; D may be TRBD1 (6 bases). CDR1 and CDR2 from the germline V gene are MGHDK and SYGVNS. Trimming pared 8 bases from V and 8 bases from J, leaving 12 bases between. The CDR3 totals 12 residues. In DNA form, the CDR3 reads TGTGCCAGCTCAGGGGCGCGGGAAAAACTGTTTTTT. Protein product: CASSGAREKLFF.

This clone was recorded a few times. The chain employs TRBV6-8 and TRBJ2-2; the match to TRBD2 covers 9 bases. The ends lost 0 bases at V and 5 bases at J; junction bases unmatched: 4. Germline loops: CDR1 MNHGY, CDR2 SAAAGT. The CDR3 sequence is 16 residues long. CDR3 sequence reads: CASSYSRAGGTGELFF. In DNA, the CDR3 is TGTGCCAGCAGTTACTCGAGAGCGGGGGGAACCGGGGAGCTGTTTTTT.

The chain links TRBV12-5 to TRBJ1-1; D unclear. In germline, CDR1 is LGHNT, CDR2 FRNRAP. There are 12 residues in the CDR3. V was trimmed by 7 bases and J by 11 bases, leaving 17 bases between them. This CDR3 reads CASALPPGDAFF. CDR3 coding DNA: TGTGCTAGTGCCCTCCCCCCGGGAGACGCTTTCTTT.

The CDR3 here is CASEGQGLRTQYF. CDR3 nucleotide sequence: TGTGCCAGCGAGGGACAGGGTTTGCGTACGCAGTATTTT. The rearrangement joins TRBV19 to TRBJ2-3; TRBD1 matches 9 bases. The V segment lost 9 bases and the J segment 8 bases; nucleotides outside the gene matches: 9. The CDR3 totals 13 residues. Germline CDR1 is LNHDA and CDR2 is SQIVND (reference sequence).

The chain uses TRBV18 and TRBJ2-1, with TRBD2 matching over 10 bases. Per germline, CDR1 KGHSH and CDR2 LQKENI. V dropped 4 bases and J dropped 6; count of bases not matched to a gene: 6. This CDR3 region has 15 residues. The CDR3 region is CASSLGIAGGNEQFF. The CDR3 nucleotides read TGTGCCAGCTCACTAGGAATAGCGGGAGGCAATGAGCAGTTCTTC.

The V call is TRBV29-1, the J call TRBJ1-2, with TRBD1 as a possible D gene (5 bases). The CDR3 is 12 residues long. V lost 6 bases to trimming and J lost 3 bases, with 11 bases between them. Germline V gives CDR1 SQVTM, CDR2 ANQGSEA. The CDR3 here is CSVVEQDYGYTF. Here the CDR3 DNA reads TGCAGCGTGGTGGAACAGGACTATGGCTACACCTTC. Using reference TRBV29-1 and TRBJ1-2 for the parts outside the CDR3, the full variable domain is SAVISQKPSRDICQRGTSLTIQCQVDSQVTMMFWYRQQPGQSLTLIATANQGSEATYESGFVIDKFPISRPNLTFSTLTVSNMSPEDSSIYLCSVVEQDYGYTFGSGTRLTVV.

In its sample, this clone is medium-sized. The chain joins TRBV11-3 to TRBJ1-6, with 10 bases matching TRBD1. V dropped 3 bases and J dropped 9; count of bases not matched to a gene: 8. CDR1 is SGHNT and CDR2 is YENEEA in the germline V gene. This CDR3 is built from 16 residues. This chain's CDR3 is CASSLGTGALTSPLHF. The CDR3 DNA is TGTGCCAGCAGCTTGGGGACAGGGGCCCTGACTTCACCCCTCCACTTT.

The chain links TRBV28 to TRBJ1-4; 9 bases align to TRBD1. J was trimmed by 8 bases and V by 5 bases; bases with no gene match: 12. Germline lookup yields CDR1 MDHEN and CDR2 SYDVKM. The CDR3 runs 16 residues. Here the CDR3 reads CASSPRWDRVGEKLFF. The CDR3 DNA follows: TGTGCCAGCAGTCCCCGATGGGACAGGGTAGGCGAAAAACTGTTTTTT.

The sample holds a few counts of this clone. As DNA, the CDR3 is TGTGCCAGCAGTTTATCAGCAGGGATTCAGCCCCAGCATTTT. It specifies CASSLSAGIQPQHF. The rearrangement links TRBV27 to TRBJ1-5, with D possibly being TRBD1 (5 bases). V was shortened by 0 bases and J by 6 bases, with 9 bases between the two germline ends. CDR3 size: 14 residues. Looked up from germline, CDR1 is MNHEY and CDR2 is SMNVEV (reference sequence).

The genes are TRBV12-5 and TRBJ2-4; unclear D gene. The germline V and J ends were trimmed by 1 base and 9 bases, with 19 bases remaining between them. This CDR3 is 16 amino acids long. In germline, CDR1 is LGHNT, CDR2 FRNRAP. CDR3 sequence reads: CASGLATSSGWLIQYF. As DNA, the CDR3 is TGTGCTAGTGGTTTGGCCACCTCCTCGGGTTGGCTCATTCAGTACTTC.

The V call is TRBV10-2, the J call TRBJ2-1; TRBD2 matches at 10 bases. CDR3 length equals 15 residues. V lost 6 bases and J lost 15; bases outside the gene matches: 17. Germline values: CDR1 WSHSY, CDR2 SAAADI. DNA for the CDR3: TGCGCCAGCAGGGGATTATCGAGCGGGGGGGCCTATTTGTTCTTC. Amino acids: CASRGLSSGGAYLFF.

This chain uses TRBV19 with TRBJ1-5; D gene ambiguous. CDR3 length: 16 amino acids. V lost 4 bases and J lost 7, with 20 bases in between. From germline, CDR1 is LNHDA and CDR2 SQIVND (reference sequence). The CDR3 spells CASSNLDWANGQPQHF. The CDR3 region has the DNA TGTGCCAGTAGTAACCTAGATTGGGCGAACGGACAGCCCCAGCATTTT.

The J gene is TRBJ2-5, the V gene TRBV10-2; D ambiguous. Germline lookup yields CDR1 WSHSY and CDR2 SAAADI. This CDR3 region has 13 residues. V lost 7 bases and J lost 0, with 9 bases in between. CDR3 protein: CASTKQYQETQYF. The CDR3 DNA is TGCGCCAGCACCAAACAGTACCAAGAGACCCAGTACTTC.

This CDR3 reads CASGTGTGVYEQYF. For the CDR3, the DNA is TGTGCTAGTGGCACCGGGACAGGGGTCTACGAGCAGTACTTC. This chain connects TRBV12-5 to TRBJ2-7; 10 bases line up with TRBD1. The J segment lost 3 bases and the V segment lost 6 bases, leaving 5 bases of the junction unmatched. Germline V lookup: CDR1 LGHNT, CDR2 FRNRAP. The CDR3 is 14 residues long.

By sample fraction, this clone is medium-sized. The chain carries TRBV7-2 and TRBJ2-5; tentatively, D is TRBD1 or TRBD2 (5 bases each). The CDR3 totals 13 residues. Germline-derived CDR1 and CDR2 are SGHTA and FQGNSA. V was cut by 3 bases and J by 5 bases, with 10 bases left in between. This CDR3 is CASSFEGQETQYF. The CDR3 nucleotides are TGTGCCAGCAGCTTCGAGGGGCAGGAGACCCAGTACTTC.

CDR3 nucleotides: TGCAGCGTTGTCGACAACTTCTACGAGCAGTACTTC. This codes for CSVVDNFYEQYF. This rearrangement joins TRBV29-1 to TRBJ2-7; the D is unclear. The CDR3 runs to 12 residues. Germline CDR1 is SQVTM and CDR2 is ANQGSEA. The V end was cut by 4 bases, the J end by 3 bases, with 10 bases between.

By sample fraction, this clone is large. The V gene is TRBV15, the J gene TRBJ1-3; TRBD1 is a possible D gene (5 bases). V lost 1 base, J lost 4 bases, and 17 bases lay in between. Germline V gene lookup returns CDR1 LNHNV and CDR2 YYDKDF (reference sequence). The CDR3 extends over 17 amino acids. CDR3 in amino acids: CATSRAPDRAAGNTIYF. The DNA for the CDR3 is TGTGCCACCAGCAGAGCACCAGACAGAGCTGCAGGAAACACCATATATTTT.

This chain links TRBV6-4 with TRBJ2-5; no firm D call. The CDR3 sequence is 12 residues long. Trimming took 5 bases from V and 5 from J, leaving 9 bases between them. Germline V gives CDR1 MRHNA, CDR2 SNTAGT. CDR3 sequence: CASSSPGETQYF. DNA of the CDR3: TGTGCCAGCAGTTCCCCCGGGGAGACCCAGTACTTC.

By proportion, this clone is medium-sized (0.01 to 0.1%). The CDR3 sequence is CASSFMDMHYGYTF. Written as DNA, the CDR3 is TGTGCCAGCAGTTTCATGGACATGCACTATGGCTACACCTTC. The chain is built from TRBV28 and TRBJ1-2; the D gene is possibly TRBD1 (5 bases). The CDR3 consists of 14 residues. V lost 3 bases and J 3 bases, leaving 11 bases between the germline ends. Germline assignment: CDR1 MDHEN and CDR2 SYDVKM.

CDR3 amino acids: CASSELVGSFTDTQYF. Here the CDR3 DNA reads TGCGCCAGCAGTGAGTTGGTCGGGTCTTTCACAGATACGCAGTATTTT. The chain has TRBV10-2 and TRBJ2-3, with D unresolved. The CDR3 runs to 16 residues. V lost 1 base to trimming and J lost 2 bases, with 13 bases between them. Looked up from germline, CDR1 is WSHSY and CDR2 is SAAADI.

The chain recombines TRBV6-4 with TRBJ1-4; 8 bases are shared with TRBD1. Per germline, CDR1 MRHNA and CDR2 SNTAGT. The junction had 6 bases not matched to a gene; V was cut back by 5 bases and J by 4 bases. The CDR3 length is 15 residues. CDR3 nucleotides: TGTGCCAGCAGTTACGCAGGACAGGGTAATGAAAAACTGTTTTTT. Protein: CASSYAGQGNEKLFF.

This chain uses TRBV5-1 with TRBJ2-7, with 8 nucleotides matching TRBD2. With V trimmed by 2 bases and J by 4 bases, 11 bases remained unmatched. Germline loops: CDR1 SGHRS, CDR2 YFSETQ. The CDR3 is made up of 16 amino acids. In DNA form, the CDR3 reads TGCGCCAGCAGCTTTGGCCCAGCGGGAGTTGTTTACGAGCAGTACTTC. Its translation is CASSFGPAGVVYEQYF.

This rearrangement joins TRBV28 to TRBJ1-2; weak D call: TRBD1 (5 bases). The germline V gene has CDR1 MDHEN and CDR2 SYDVKM. CDR3 length equals 14 residues. Trimming pared 6 bases from V and 11 bases from J, leaving 22 bases between. CDR3 residues: CASRLPSGQQSYTF. Written as DNA, the CDR3 is TGTGCCAGCAGGCTACCCTCCGGACAACAGAGTTACACCTTC.

V is TRBV14 and J is TRBJ1-1; D not resolved. CDR1 SGHDN and CDR2 FVKESK come from the germline V gene. CDR3 length: 14 residues. With 4 bases removed from V and 3 bases from J, the gap between germline ends came to 12 bases. The CDR3 DNA reads TGTGCCAGCAGCCGCGTGATGGGTGACACTGAAGCTTTCTTT. Translated, it gives CASSRVMGDTEAFF.